This T cell receptor (beta chain) appears in the sequencing data of a study of cytomegalovirus exposure and HLA in healthy donors. Study outcomes and limitations: In a later analysis, roughly 17,000 TCR beta sequences were associated with HLA alleles at 0.05 false discovery rate. When a later analysis compared HLA-associated TCR beta chains with equally common others, the HLA-associated chains turned out to be more clonally expanded and to have lower generation probabilities. Among the most significant clusters, several appeared linked to common viral pathogens in a later analysis.

The PCR employed 60 Vbeta primers together with 13 Jbeta primers. The repertoire was sequenced with immunoSEQ multiplex PCR; TCRdb's copy has only in-frame clones and lacks some. Here the sample spans 110,000 or so clones, about 81% being singletons. Trimming took off 0 bases at V and 4 bases at J, with 12 bases between the two ends. The CDR3 has 15 amino acids. Germline V gene lookup returns CDR1 SGHNT and CDR2 YYREEE (reference sequence). With respect to this clone: As yet, its antigen is unknown.

The chain employs TRBV5-4 and TRBJ2-3, with D possibly TRBD1 on 6 matching bases. Sequencing input: PBMCs. The clonotype was recovered from a man aged 40-50 years in good health and CMV-seronegative. CDR3 residues: CASSLVGARSDTQYF. The CDR3 DNA sequence: TGTGCCAGCAGCTTGGTGGGGGCGCGATCAGATACGCAGTATTTT.